The entry that follows covers one TCR beta chain sequence. What it recognizes is unknown. In each case, RNA was isolated and then reverse transcribed into cDNA as the sequencing template. Sequenced by immunoSEQ multiplex PCR; TCRdb stores in-frame clones only, minus some. This table has 90,000 to 130,000 clones, almost 60% appearing once. The sample is drawn from a study of CD8+ T cells in alopecia areata. Whole-study findings and limits: TCRs were shared less clearly across patients than in mice, possibly for HLA-related reasons. Higher clonality and more expanded CD8+ clones appeared in lesional than normal scalp. Sequenced scalp T cells also include alphabeta T cells resident in normal skin.

The sorting of PBMCs gave CD4+ and CD8+ T cells. The sequencing input was CD8+ T cells sorted from blood. The receptor's source is a human donor in good health.

The CDR3 loop is CASSLVWVDSQVNTEAFF. In DNA, the CDR3 is TGTGCCAGCAGCTTAGTTTGGGTGGACAGTCAAGTGAACACTGAAGCTTTCTTT. The V gene is TRBV7-6, the J gene TRBJ1-1; possible D gene TRBD1, 6 bases. CDR1 is SGHVS, CDR2 FNYEAQ, per germline. CDR3 length: 18 amino acids. V was clipped by 1 base and J by 0 bases, with 18 bases between them.